The table lists the clone carrying this TCR beta chain with a count of one. Its matching antigen is unknown. CDR1 is MNHEY and CDR2 is SVGAGI in the germline V gene. V was cut by 5 bases and J by 1 base, with 11 bases left in between. The CDR3 covers 14 residues. The use of a sample-barcoded 5' primer and a J-beta primer mix characterized a second PCR of about 7 to 12 cycles. TCRdb re-called the 5' RACE reads through MiXCR, storing one row per CDR3 protein. The sample consists of around 990,000 distinct CDR3 sequences, around two fifths of them appearing once. The sample originates from a study of blood T cells in healthy people across ages. Study-level points and caveats: With naive T cell percentage, TCR beta diversity showed a strong correlation. Across the age range, TCR beta diversity per million T cells fell in a roughly linear way.

The source of this sequence is a man aged 18 to 29 in good health. The sample was blood. The gene calls are TRBV6-5 and TRBJ1-1; tentative D call: TRBD1 (5 bases). Here the CDR3 DNA reads TGTGCCAGCAGTACCGACAGTCAGAACACTGAAGCTTTCTTT. This translates into CASSTDSQNTEAFF.